One sample yielded the 10 T cell receptor beta chains listed below, sequenced in a study of T cells in Graves' hyperthyroidism and ophthalmopathy. Amplification targeted TCR beta CDR3 regions from RNA transcripts. The HTBI set primed first-round TCR CDR3 RT-PCR. Each CDR3 protein gets one entry after TCRdb re-called the multiplex PCR reads with MiXCR. The sample includes 380,000 or so distinct CDR3 sequences, approximately 13% seen only once; the top ten take just under 25%. The sequenced material came from blood. The receptors were gathered from a woman aged 25 to 45 with Graves' hyperthyroidism.

The chain links TRBV3-1 to TRBJ2-5; D uncertain. The V end lost 1 base, the J end lost 1 base, and 7 bases lay between the germline ends. CDR3 length: 14 residues. Germline values: CDR1 LGHDT, CDR2 YNNKEL (reference sequence). The CDR3 reads CASSQVTAQETQYF. CDR3 nucleotide sequence: TGTGCCAGCAGCCAAGTAACGGCCCAAGAGACCCAGTACTTC.

This clonotype was seen many times. The chain joins TRBV12-3 or TRBV12-4 to TRBJ2-7; D is unresolved. The ends were cut back, 7 bases at V and 1 base at J, with 8 bases in the middle. The CDR3 is made up of 12 amino acids. The CDR3 DNA reads TGTGCCAGCACTTTTGGGTCCTACGAGCAGTACTTC. Translating gives CASTFGSYEQYF.

This clonotype was found a few times. The V gene is TRBV12-3 or TRBV12-4, the J gene TRBJ2-1, with TRBD2 matching over 7 bases. Trimming at V came to 3 bases and at J to 4 bases, leaving 6 bases not matched to a gene. The CDR3 runs to 15 residues. CDR3 loop: CASSFGGGPYNEQFF. DNA of the CDR3: TGTGCCAGCAGTTTTGGGGGAGGGCCTTACAATGAGCAGTTCTTC.

To note about this clonotype: A read error is possible here, since a much larger clone lies one base away. The rearrangement joins TRBV28 to TRBJ2-3, with 9 bases identical to TRBD2. The CDR3 loop spans 15 amino acids. The germline V gene has CDR1 MDHEN and CDR2 SYDVKM. The CDR3 nucleotides read TGTGCCAGCAGTTTAGAGCGGGGGGCTAGAGATACGCAGTGTTTT. Translating it yields CASSLERGARDTQCF.

The table lists this clonotype with a few counts. The chain has TRBV20-1 and TRBJ2-1; perhaps TRBD1 as D (6 bases). Per germline, CDR1 DFQATT and CDR2 SNEGSKA (reference sequence). The ends were cut back, 7 bases at V and 5 bases at J, with 18 bases in the middle. This CDR3 is 14 amino acids long. The CDR3 here is CSGRARDKNNEQFF. In DNA, the CDR3 is TGCAGTGGGCGAGCCCGGGACAAAAACAATGAGCAGTTCTTC.

This clonotype was seen a handful of times. The V call is TRBV18, the J call TRBJ2-3; D ambiguous. The CDR3 length is 13 residues. The V and J ends lost 0 bases and 7 bases respectively, with 8 bases between them. Germline V lookup: CDR1 KGHSH, CDR2 LQKENI. CDR3 loop: CASSPPPDHTQYF. CDR3 DNA: TGTGCCAGCTCACCACCGCCTGATCATACGCAGTATTTT.

This chain links TRBV20-1 with TRBJ2-5; 10 bases fit TRBD2. This CDR3 has 16 amino acids. CDR1 is DFQATT and CDR2 is SNEGSKA in the germline V gene (reference sequence). V shed 4 bases and J 2 bases; nucleotides not matched to a gene: 10. In nucleotides, the CDR3 is TGCAGTGCTACTCTTTTACTAGCGGGGAATCAAGAGACCCAGTACTTC. Translated: CSATLLLAGNQETQYF.

Many counts were recorded for this clonotype. This chain joins TRBV12-3 or TRBV12-4 and TRBJ1-2, with a tentative D call TRBD1 (6 bases). The CDR3 is made up of 14 amino acids. V dropped 2 bases and J dropped 7 bases, with 14 bases sitting between them. This CDR3 reads CASSLLAGVRGYTF. CDR3 bases: TGTGCCAGCAGTTTACTGGCAGGGGTACGTGGCTACACCTTC.

The chain recombines TRBV20-1 with TRBJ2-7, with no clear D. Deletions cut 6 bases from V and 4 bases from J, with 10 bases between. Germline-derived CDR1 and CDR2 are DFQATT and SNEGSKA (reference sequence). The CDR3 extends over 11 amino acids. The CDR3 sequence is CSADQEYEQYF. In nucleotides, the CDR3 is TGCAGTGCCGACCAGGAGTACGAGCAGTACTTC.

This chain links TRBV7-6 with TRBJ2-2; 8 bases fit TRBD2. Per germline, CDR1 SGHVS and CDR2 FNYEAQ. J lost 7 bases, V lost 4 bases, and 8 bases had no gene match. The CDR3 runs 15 residues. The CDR3 DNA is TGTGCCAGCAGCTCCAGCGGGAGTTTTTACGGGGAGCTGTTTTTT. It yields the protein CASSSSGSFYGELFF.